Presented here are 11 T cell receptor beta chains from one specimen sequenced in a study of shared clonotypes between healthy human individuals. Profiled with immunoSEQ multiplex PCR; TCRdb holds only in-frame clones, not every one. The data show over 1.4 million clones, with approximately 97% seen just once and approximately 1.1% held by the top ten. Sequenced: naive CD4+ T cells sorted from blood. Subset reported: CD45RA+ positively selected. All receptors derive from a man aged 25 to 40 in good health.

The chain is built from TRBV18 and TRBJ2-3; no clear D. With 2 bases removed from V and 2 bases from J, the gap between germline ends came to 14 bases. CDR3 length: 16 amino acids. Germline V CDR1 and CDR2: KGHSH, LQKENI. CDR3 bases: TGTGCCAGCTCACCATCTCTCCAGCGAGCCACAGATACGCAGTATTTT. Translating gives CASSPSLQRATDTQYF.

This clone has a single count. The rearrangement uses TRBV4-1 and TRBJ2-1; 7 bases agree with TRBD1. The junction had 7 bases not matched to a gene; V was cut back by 5 bases and J by 6 bases. The CDR3 is 14 residues long. Germline V gene lookup returns CDR1 MGHRA and CDR2 YSYEKL. CDR3 nucleotides: TGCGCCAGCAGCTTTGAGGGGGCGAGCAATGAGCAGTTCTTC. Translated, it gives CASSFEGASNEQFF.

The V gene is TRBV6-1, the J gene TRBJ2-1; D is uncertain. This CDR3 region has 15 residues. The V and J ends lost 4 bases and 0 bases respectively, with 10 bases between them. The germline gives CDR1 MNHNS, CDR2 SASEGT. The CDR3 here is CASSGSPSSYNEQFF. The CDR3 coding sequence is TGTGCCAGCAGTGGGAGCCCGAGCTCCTACAATGAGCAGTTCTTC.

This chain joins TRBV5-8 and TRBJ1-2, with a tentative D call TRBD1 (5 bases). The CDR3 is 15 residues long. The germline gives CDR1 SGHTS, CDR2 YDEGEE. Trimming removed 1 base from V and 5 bases from J, with 15 bases in between. The CDR3 spells CASSLIHQGQYGYTF. The CDR3 nucleotides read TGTGCCAGCAGCTTGATCCACCAGGGTCAATATGGCTACACCTTC. The whole variable domain, filled in from reference TRBV5-8 and TRBJ1-2, reads EAGVTQSPTHLIKTRGQQATLRCSPISGHTSVYWYQQALGLGLQFLLWYDEGEERNRGNFPPRFSGRQFPNYSSELNVNALELEDSALYLCASSLIHQGQYGYTFGSGTRLTVV.

The chain is built from TRBV15 and TRBJ1-6; maybe TRBD1 (6 bases). Trimming left V 5 bases short and J 9 bases short, with 17 bases between. Germline CDR1 and CDR2: LNHNV and YYDKDF (reference sequence). The CDR3 runs to 15 residues. In DNA, the CDR3 is TGTGCCACCAGCCCCGACAGGCCCAGAGGTTCACCCCTCCACTTT. Translation: CATSPDRPRGSPLHF.

V usage is TRBV5-1 and J usage is TRBJ2-5; D remains unclear. The CDR3 sequence is 14 residues long. Per germline, CDR1 SGHRS and CDR2 YFSETQ. Trimming removed 0 bases at V and 3 bases at J, with 9 bases between. CDR3 in amino acids: CASSLERTEETQYF. CDR3 DNA sequence: TGCGCCAGCAGCTTGGAACGGACGGAAGAGACCCAGTACTTC.

The chain links TRBV28 to TRBJ1-1, with TRBD1 identical over 10 bases. V lost 5 bases to trimming and J lost 5 bases; unmatched junction nucleotides: 17. The CDR3 loop spans 18 amino acids. CDR1 is MDHEN, CDR2 SYDVKM, per germline. The CDR3 DNA sequence: TGTGCCAGCAGTGGTACCCGGAGGACAGGGGGTAGAGGGACTGAAGCTTTCTTT. This sequence encodes CASSGTRRTGGRGTEAFF.

The rearrangement links TRBV27 to TRBJ1-5; D may be TRBD1 (6 bases). V lost 2 bases, J lost 6 bases, and 11 bases lay in between. The CDR3 extends over 14 amino acids. The germline CDR1 and CDR2 sequences are MNHEY and SMNVEV (reference sequence). The CDR3: CASSLAGAGQPQHF. The CDR3 region has the DNA TGTGCCAGCAGTTTAGCAGGGGCGGGTCAGCCCCAGCATTTT.

The chain links TRBV28 to TRBJ1-5; D gene uncertain. CDR3 length: 14 amino acids. CDR1 is MDHEN and CDR2 is SYDVKM in the germline V gene. Trimming removed 5 bases from V and 4 bases from J, with 12 bases in between. The CDR3 sequence is CASSLSQWNQPQHF. CDR3 nucleotide sequence: TGTGCCAGCAGTCTAAGTCAATGGAATCAGCCCCAGCATTTT.

The chain combines TRBV4-3 with TRBJ2-7, with no clear D. Trimming pared 1 base from V and 5 bases from J, leaving 12 bases between. The CDR3 spans 14 residues. Germline CDR1 reads LGHNA; CDR2 reads YSLEER. This chain's CDR3 is CASSQAVSLNEQYF. Here the CDR3 DNA reads TGCGCCAGCAGCCAAGCGGTCAGTCTCAACGAGCAGTACTTC.

The chain recombines TRBV9 with TRBJ2-1, with a possible D match to TRBD2 (5 bases). The CDR3 is made up of 14 amino acids. Germline CDR1 reads SGDLS; CDR2 reads YYNGEE. With 2 bases removed from V and 7 bases from J, the gap between germline ends came to 13 bases. The CDR3 DNA reads as TGTGCCAGCAGCGTCGGGCCGACGGGGAATGAGCAGTTCTTC. Protein sequence: CASSVGPTGNEQFF.